The 30 T cell receptor beta chains reported below all come from one sample, sequenced in a study of T cells in Graves' hyperthyroidism and ophthalmopathy. Amplification of TCR beta CDR3 regions was performed using RNA transcripts as template. Primed by the HTBI set, a first-round RT-PCR was run on the TCR CDR3. TCRdb recomputed calls from the multiplex PCR reads with MiXCR, one row per CDR3 protein. The profile shows about 560,000 distinct CDR3 sequences, approximately 15% of them singletons. What was sequenced was blood. The source is a young woman with Graves' hyperthyroidism.

This sequence joins TRBV9 and TRBJ2-2, with 8 bases that match TRBD1. This CDR3 region has 16 residues. The V gene's germline CDR1 is SGDLS and CDR2 YYNGEE. V lost 0 bases, J lost 3 bases, and 4 bases stayed unmatched. CDR3 DNA: TGTGCCAGCAGCGTAGCTGGGACAGGATACACCGGGGAGCTGTTTTTT. Translation gives CASSVAGTGYTGELFF.

This chain links TRBV7-9 with TRBJ1-1; the D gene is possibly TRBD1 (5 bases). Trimming removed 2 bases at V and 3 bases at J, with 10 bases between. The CDR3 consists of 14 residues. Germline CDR1 is SEHNR and CDR2 is FQNEAQ (reference sequence). CDR3 coding DNA: TGTGCCAGCAGCTTACACAGGCGCGACACTGAAGCTTTCTTT. Its translation is CASSLHRRDTEAFF.

The chain is built from TRBV29-1 and TRBJ2-1; 11 bases are shared with TRBD2. This CDR3 has 16 residues. Germline assignment: CDR1 SQVTM and CDR2 ANQGSEA. Trimming removed 3 bases from V and 10 bases from J; junction bases left unmatched: 14. As DNA, the CDR3 is TGCAGCGTTGATGCCGGACTAGCGGGCTCGGGTGGAGAGCAGTTCTTC. Its protein product is CSVDAGLAGSGGEQFF.

In its sample, this clonotype was seen many times. The chain is built from TRBV28 and TRBJ1-2, with 9 bases identical to TRBD1. This CDR3 comprises 15 residues. Germline V gene sequence: CDR1 MDHEN, CDR2 SYDVKM. Germline trimming cut 6 bases from V and 7 bases from J; bases unmatched to any gene: 12. CDR3: CASSSSTGGIGGYTF. The CDR3 DNA reads as TGTGCCAGCAGCTCGTCAACAGGGGGCATAGGTGGCTACACCTTC.

A note on this clonotype: The junction departs from germline at one end; a sequencing error may be responsible. This chain joins TRBV3-1 and TRBJ2-5, with a possible D match to TRBD2 (6 bases). The germline V gene has CDR1 LGHDT and CDR2 YNNKEL (reference sequence). The CDR3 is made up of 13 amino acids. This CDR3 is CGSSSTSSETQYF. The CDR3 DNA reads as TGTGGCAGCAGCTCAACTAGCTCGGAGACCCAGTACTTC.

This clonotype came up many times. The chain links TRBV15 to TRBJ1-4; the D is unclear. The germline CDR1 and CDR2 sequences are LNHNV and YYDKDF (reference sequence). The CDR3 has 13 amino acids. The V gene lost 1 base and the J gene lost 6 bases, with 6 bases spanning the gap. CDR3 DNA: TGTGCCACCAGCAGAGGATCGGATGAAAAACTGTTTTTT. It yields the protein CATSRGSDEKLFF.

This clonotype has only a few counts. V and J are TRBV27 and TRBJ2-2; D remains ambiguous. Germline values: CDR1 MNHEY, CDR2 SMNVEV (reference sequence). The CDR3 sequence is 14 residues long. Deletions cut 2 bases from V and 8 bases from J, with 12 bases between. The CDR3 here is CASSLAEISGELFF. Written as DNA, the CDR3 is TGTGCCAGCAGTTTAGCCGAGATCTCGGGGGAGCTGTTTTTT.

The chain joins TRBV19 to TRBJ1-2, with a weak D call TRBD1 (6 bases). This CDR3 has 15 amino acids. Germline assignment: CDR1 LNHDA and CDR2 SQIVND (reference sequence). V was clipped by 5 bases and J by 10 bases, with 23 bases between them. CDR3 in DNA: TGTGCCAGTAGTCCTACGGACAGAAGAAGTGGGTACTACACCTTC. This translates into CASSPTDRRSGYYTF. Combining the CDR3 with reference TRBV19 and TRBJ1-2 gives the whole variable domain DGGITQSPKYLFRKEGQNVTLSCEQNLNHDAMYWYRQDPGQGLRLIYYSQIVNDFQKGDIAEGYSVSREKKESFPLTVTSAQKNPTAFYLCASSPTDRRSGYYTFGSGTRLTVV.

This clonotype was seen at least ten times. V and J are TRBV14 and TRBJ1-2; a weak D match, TRBD1 (5 bases). Germline CDR1 SGHDN, CDR2 FVKESK. This CDR3 has 13 residues. V was clipped by 1 base and J by 8 bases, with 11 bases between them. The CDR3 is CASSQVRGKGYTF. Written as DNA, the CDR3 is TGTGCCAGCAGCCAAGTTAGGGGAAAAGGCTACACCTTC. Filled out from reference TRBV14 and TRBJ1-2, the complete variable domain reads EAGVTQFPSHSVIEKGQTVTLRCDPISGHDNLYWYRRVMGKEIKFLLHFVKESKQDESGMPNNRFLAERTGGTYSTLKVQPAELEDSGVYFCASSQVRGKGYTFGSGTRLTVV.

This clonotype was recorded at least ten times. V is TRBV12-3 or TRBV12-4 and J is TRBJ1-6, with unresolved D. The V and J ends lost 6 bases and 2 bases respectively, with 8 bases between them. This CDR3 has 14 residues. CDR3 sequence reads: CASSRGAYNSPLHF. DNA for the CDR3: TGTGCCAGCAGCCGCGGCGCCTATAATTCACCCCTCCACTTT.

This clonotype was found many times. CDR3 bases: TGTGCCAGCAGTTACGGCCCTCCTGGTGAAAAACTGTTTTTT. It yields the protein CASSYGPPGEKLFF. The V call is TRBV12-3 or TRBV12-4, the J call TRBJ1-4; unclear D gene. This CDR3 is built from 14 residues. The ends were cut back, 4 bases at V and 7 bases at J, with 13 bases in the middle.

The sample holds a few counts of this clonotype. V and J are TRBV4-3 and TRBJ1-6; no definite D call. The CDR3 contains 20 residues. Trimming removed 0 bases at V and 3 bases at J, with 21 bases between. Germline V gene sequence: CDR1 LGHNA, CDR2 YSLEER. The CDR3 region is CASSQDRAALSSHYNSPLHF. CDR3 DNA sequence: TGCGCCAGCAGCCAAGACCGGGCCGCACTATCTTCACACTATAATTCACCCCTCCACTTT.

This clonotype came up a few times. The J gene is TRBJ2-3, the V gene TRBV7-2; D remains unclear. This CDR3 comprises 16 residues. From germline, CDR1 is SGHTA and CDR2 FQGNSA. Trimming pared 2 bases from V and 4 bases from J, leaving 16 bases between. The CDR3 DNA reads as TGTGCCAGCAGCTTATTTACCCGACAACGCGCAGATACGCAGTATTTT. Protein sequence: CASSLFTRQRADTQYF.

In this sample, this clonotype turned up many times. The rearrangement joins TRBV11-2 to TRBJ1-3; no firm D call. The V gene lost 2 bases and the J gene lost 3 bases, with 5 bases spanning the gap. The V gene's germline CDR1 is SGHAT and CDR2 FQNNGV. The CDR3 has 13 residues. CDR3 sequence: CASSLRGGNTIYF. The CDR3 DNA reads TGTGCCAGCAGCTTAAGAGGTGGAAACACCATATATTTT.

The table lists this clonotype with a few counts. This chain joins TRBV15 and TRBJ1-5, with D unresolved. Germline lookup yields CDR1 LNHNV and CDR2 YYDKDF (reference sequence). The CDR3 has 13 amino acids. V was pared by 0 bases and J by 6 bases, with 6 bases between. The CDR3 DNA sequence: TGTGCCACCAGCAGAGAAACGGGTCAGCCCCAGCATTTT. Translating it yields CATSRETGQPQHF.

This clonotype occurred many times. The chain carries TRBV7-9 and TRBJ2-5; 7 bases are a match to TRBD2. Germline-derived CDR1 and CDR2 are SEHNR and FQNEAQ (reference sequence). The CDR3 has 12 residues. After removal of 11 bases from V and 3 bases from J, the junction contained 6 bases not matched to a gene. CDR3 nucleotides: TGTGCCGCGGGGGACCGAGAAGAGACCCAGTACTTC. Amino acid sequence: CAAGDREETQYF.

This clonotype has a count of ten or more. CDR3 loop: CASSLSGQGSYEQYF. In nucleotides, the CDR3 is TGTGCCAGCAGCTTAAGCGGACAGGGTTCCTACGAGCAGTACTTC. The V gene is TRBV11-2, the J gene TRBJ2-7, with 8 bases matching TRBD1. CDR1 is SGHAT, CDR2 FQNNGV, per germline. CDR3 size: 15 residues. V was pared by 2 bases and J by 1 base, with 4 bases of the junction left unmatched. The full variable domain, in which reference TRBV11-2 and TRBJ2-7 provide the parts outside the CDR3, is EAGVAQSPRYKIIEKRQSVAFWCNPISGHATLYWYQQILGQGPKLLIQFQNNGVVDDSQLPKDRFSAERLKGVDSTLKIQPAKLEDSAVYLCASSLSGQGSYEQYFGPGTRLTVT.

This clonotype was seen only a few times. CDR3 nucleotide sequence: TGTGCCAGCACACATCCCGGGACAGGCTCCACAGATACGCAGTATTTT. Protein: CASTHPGTGSTDTQYF. The rearrangement uses TRBV9 and TRBJ2-3; 8 nucleotides match TRBD1. This CDR3 contains 16 residues. Germline assignment: CDR1 SGDLS and CDR2 YYNGEE. Losses at the gene ends were 6 bases for V and 2 bases for J; bases not matched to a gene: 11. Full variable domain (missing parts from reference TRBV9 and TRBJ2-3): DSGVTQTPKHLITATGQRVTLRCSPRSGDLSVYWYQQSLDQGLQFLIQYYNGEERAKGNILERFSAQQFPDLHSELNLSSLELGDSALYFCASTHPGTGSTDTQYFGPGTRLTVL.

The chain has TRBV29-1 and TRBJ2-5; 8 bases fit TRBD2. The V gene end was trimmed by 2 bases and the J gene end by 3 bases; junction bases not matched to a gene: 14. The CDR3 runs to 17 residues. CDR1 SQVTM and CDR2 ANQGSEA come from the germline V gene. The DNA for the CDR3 is TGCAGCGTTGAAATTTCCCTTTGGGCGGGGGGAAAAGAGACCCAGTACTTC. This gives the protein CSVEISLWAGGKETQYF.

In its sample, this clonotype was seen a few times. This chain joins TRBV7-2 and TRBJ2-1; the D is unclear. V shed 5 bases and J shed 1 base, with 12 bases lying between them. Germline V gene sequence: CDR1 SGHTA, CDR2 FQGNSA. The CDR3 has 15 residues. The CDR3, as DNA: TGTGCCAGCAGCCCAGATATGGCGTCCTACAATGAGCAGTTCTTC. It encodes CASSPDMASYNEQFF.

This clonotype showed up many times. V and J are TRBV18 and TRBJ2-5, with D perhaps TRBD2 (7 bases). V lost 5 bases and J lost 6, with 16 bases in between. Germline loops: CDR1 KGHSH, CDR2 LQKENI. There are 14 residues in the CDR3. This chain's CDR3 is CASSSLGGLKTQYF. The CDR3, as DNA: TGTGCCAGCTCATCCCTCGGGGGGCTCAAGACCCAGTACTTC.

As regards this clonotype: Given a much more abundant clone one base away, this may be a read error. The chain joins TRBV11-3 to TRBJ1-4; 8 bases align to TRBD1. Germline assignment: CDR1 SGHNT and CDR2 YENEEA. The CDR3 covers 13 residues. The CDR3 DNA sequence: TGTGCCAGCAGCAAACAGGGGGGCGAAAACCTGTTTTTT. Residues: CASSKQGGENLFF. Using reference TRBV11-3 and TRBJ1-4 for the parts outside the CDR3, the full variable domain is EAGVVQSPRYKIIEKKQPVAFWCNPISGHNTLYWYLQNLGQGPELLIRYENEEAVDDSQLPKDRFSAERLKGVDSTLKIQPAELGDSAVYLCASSKQGGENLFFGSGTQLSVL.

Points on this clonotype: The junction departs from the called germline gene at one end, perhaps through a read error. The chain combines TRBV18 with TRBJ1-1; D is ambiguous. Germline loops: CDR1 KGHSH, CDR2 LQKENI. The CDR3 totals 14 residues. The CDR3, as DNA: TGTGCCAGCTCACCACGGGGTCGGAACACTGAAGCTTGCTTT. Protein product: CASSPRGRNTEACF.

This clonotype was counted at least ten times. This chain uses TRBV28 with TRBJ2-2; D tentatively fits TRBD1 or TRBD2 (5 bases each). The CDR3 has 16 residues. Trimming left V 1 base short and J 3 bases short, with 12 bases between. CDR1 MDHEN and CDR2 SYDVKM come from the germline V gene. Here the CDR3 DNA reads TGTGCCAGCAGTTTATTGCAGGGAGAGTACACCGGGGAGCTGTTTTTT. Translating gives CASSLLQGEYTGELFF. Full variable domain (missing parts from reference TRBV28 and TRBJ2-2): DVKVTQSSRYLVKRTGEKVFLECVQDMDHENMFWYRQDPGLGLRLIYFSYDVKMKEKGDIPEGYSVSREKKERFSLILESASTNQTSMYLCASSLLQGEYTGELFFGEGSRLTVL.

The CDR3 loop is CSVVGTGAFGYTF. CDR3 in DNA: TGCAGCGTTGTTGGGACAGGGGCCTTCGGCTACACCTTC. The chain uses TRBV29-1 and TRBJ1-2, with 10 bases fitting TRBD1. The CDR3 is 13 residues long. V was pared by 4 bases and J by 8 bases, with 7 bases of the junction left unmatched. Germline-derived CDR1 and CDR2 are SQVTM and ANQGSEA.

The genes are TRBV25-1 and TRBJ2-7; D call uncertain. This CDR3 spans 16 amino acids. Germline V gene lookup returns CDR1 MGHDK and CDR2 SYGVNS. The V end lost 3 bases, the J end lost 1 base, and 16 bases lay between the germline ends. Here the CDR3 DNA reads TGTGCCAGCAGTGACCTTGCTTTGACGGGTTCCTACGAGCAGTACTTC. This sequence encodes CASSDLALTGSYEQYF.

This clonotype was detected only a few times. The chain joins TRBV11-2 to TRBJ1-2, with a tentative D call TRBD1 (5 bases). Trimming shortened V by 0 bases and J by 5 bases, and 13 bases separated the two germline ends. In germline, CDR1 is SGHAT, CDR2 FQNNGV. The CDR3 length is 15 residues. The CDR3 sequence is CASSLDSRAGYGYTF. CDR3 nucleotides: TGTGCCAGCAGCTTAGATTCCAGGGCGGGGTATGGCTACACCTTC.

This clonotype was seen at least ten times. The CDR3 DNA is TGTGCCAGCAGTGACGGCAGTGGCAATCAGCCCCAGCATTTT. Its protein product is CASSDGSGNQPQHF. The V gene is TRBV2, the J gene TRBJ1-5; no clear D gene. V was cut by 3 bases and J by 2 bases, with 8 bases left in between. Germline CDR1 is SNHLY and CDR2 is FYNNEI. The CDR3 is made up of 14 amino acids.

The gene calls are TRBV5-6 and TRBJ2-3, with TRBD1 identical over 10 bases. Trimming removed 7 bases from V and 4 bases from J; junction bases left unmatched: 0. The CDR3 runs 12 residues. The V gene's germline CDR1 is SGHDT and CDR2 YYEEEE. The CDR3 reads CASGQGADTQYF. CDR3 sequence (DNA): TGTGCCAGCGGACAGGGGGCAGATACGCAGTATTTT.

This clonotype was observed many times. The J gene is TRBJ2-2, the V gene TRBV20-1, with D uncertain. Per the germline V gene, CDR1 is DFQATT and CDR2 is SNEGSKA (reference sequence). Trimming took off 2 bases at V and 1 base at J, with 5 bases between the two ends. The CDR3 runs to 13 residues. CDR3 in amino acids: CSARRRNTGELFF. The CDR3 coding sequence is TGCAGTGCTAGAAGACGGAACACCGGGGAGCTGTTTTTT.